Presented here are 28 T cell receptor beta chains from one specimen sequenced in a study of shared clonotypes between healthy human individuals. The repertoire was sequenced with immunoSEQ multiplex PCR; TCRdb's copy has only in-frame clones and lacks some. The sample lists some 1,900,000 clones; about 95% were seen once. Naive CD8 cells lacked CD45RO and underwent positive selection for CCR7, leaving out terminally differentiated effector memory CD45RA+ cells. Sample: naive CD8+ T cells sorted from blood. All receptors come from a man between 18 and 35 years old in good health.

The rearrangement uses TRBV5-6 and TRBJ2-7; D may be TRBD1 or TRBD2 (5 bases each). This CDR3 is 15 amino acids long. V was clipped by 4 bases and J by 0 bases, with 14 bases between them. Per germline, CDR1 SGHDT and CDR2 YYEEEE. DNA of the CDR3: TGTGCCAGCAGCCCGCTCCGGGACGGCTCCTACGAGCAGTACTTC. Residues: CASSPLRDGSYEQYF.

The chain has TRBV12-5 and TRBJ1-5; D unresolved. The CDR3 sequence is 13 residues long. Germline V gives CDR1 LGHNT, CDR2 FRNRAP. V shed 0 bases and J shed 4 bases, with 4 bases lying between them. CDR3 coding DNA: TGTGCTAGTGGTTTGGTGGCAAATCAGCCCCAGCATTTT. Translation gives CASGLVANQPQHF.

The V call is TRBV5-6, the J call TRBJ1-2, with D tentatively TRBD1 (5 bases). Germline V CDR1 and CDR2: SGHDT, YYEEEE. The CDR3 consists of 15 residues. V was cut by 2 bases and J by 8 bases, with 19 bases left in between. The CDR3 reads CASSFSGAPLGGYTF. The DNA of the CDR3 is TGTGCCAGCAGCTTCTCCGGGGCTCCGTTGGGAGGCTACACCTTC. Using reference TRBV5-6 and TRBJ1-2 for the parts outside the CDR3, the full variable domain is DAGVTQSPTHLIKTRGQQVTLRCSPKSGHDTVSWYQQALGQGPQFIFQYYEEEERQRGNFPDRFSGHQFPNYSSELNVNALLLGDSALYLCASSFSGAPLGGYTFGSGTRLTVV.

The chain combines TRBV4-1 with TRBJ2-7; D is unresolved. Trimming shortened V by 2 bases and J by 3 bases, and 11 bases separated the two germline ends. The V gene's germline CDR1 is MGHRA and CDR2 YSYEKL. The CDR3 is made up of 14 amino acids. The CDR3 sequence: CASSQTTANYEQYF. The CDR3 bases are TGCGCCAGCAGCCAAACTACAGCTAACTACGAGCAGTACTTC.

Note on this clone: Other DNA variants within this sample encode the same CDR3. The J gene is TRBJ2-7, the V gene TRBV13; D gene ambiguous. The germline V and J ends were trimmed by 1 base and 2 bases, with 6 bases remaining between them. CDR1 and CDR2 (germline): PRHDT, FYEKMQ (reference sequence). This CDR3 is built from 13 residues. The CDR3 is CASSLAGTYEQYF. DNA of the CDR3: TGTGCCAGCAGCTTAGCCGGAACCTACGAGCAGTACTTC.

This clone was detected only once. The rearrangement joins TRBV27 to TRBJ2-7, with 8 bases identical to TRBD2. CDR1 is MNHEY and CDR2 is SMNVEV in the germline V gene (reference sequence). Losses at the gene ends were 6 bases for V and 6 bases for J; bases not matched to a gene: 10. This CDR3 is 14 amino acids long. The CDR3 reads CASSPVTRGGEQYF. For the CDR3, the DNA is TGTGCCAGCAGCCCCGTAACCCGGGGGGGCGAGCAGTACTTC.

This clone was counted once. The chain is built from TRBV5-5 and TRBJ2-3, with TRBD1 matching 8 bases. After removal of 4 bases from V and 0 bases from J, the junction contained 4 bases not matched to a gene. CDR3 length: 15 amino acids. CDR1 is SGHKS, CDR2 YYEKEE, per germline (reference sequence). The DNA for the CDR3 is TGTGCCAGCAGCCCGGGACAGGTCAGCACAGATACGCAGTATTTT. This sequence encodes CASSPGQVSTDTQYF.

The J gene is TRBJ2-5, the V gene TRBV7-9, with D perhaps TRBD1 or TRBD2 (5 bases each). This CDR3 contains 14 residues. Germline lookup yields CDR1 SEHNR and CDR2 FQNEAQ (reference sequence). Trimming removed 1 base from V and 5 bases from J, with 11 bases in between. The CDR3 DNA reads TGTGCCAGCAGCTTAGACGTCAGGGAGGAGACCCAGTACTTC. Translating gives CASSLDVREETQYF.

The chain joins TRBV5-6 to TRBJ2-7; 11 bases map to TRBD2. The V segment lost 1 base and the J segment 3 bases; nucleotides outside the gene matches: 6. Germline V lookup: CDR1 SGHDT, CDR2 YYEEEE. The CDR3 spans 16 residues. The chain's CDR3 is CASSLLTSGANYEQYF. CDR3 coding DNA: TGTGCCAGCAGCTTGCTGACTAGCGGGGCGAACTACGAGCAGTACTTC.

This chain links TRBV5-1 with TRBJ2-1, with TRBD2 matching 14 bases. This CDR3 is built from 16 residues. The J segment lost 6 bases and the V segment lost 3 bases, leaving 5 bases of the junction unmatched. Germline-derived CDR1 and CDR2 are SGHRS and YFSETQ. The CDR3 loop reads CASSWGTSGRGNEQFF. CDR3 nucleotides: TGCGCCAGCAGCTGGGGGACTAGCGGGAGAGGCAATGAGCAGTTCTTC.

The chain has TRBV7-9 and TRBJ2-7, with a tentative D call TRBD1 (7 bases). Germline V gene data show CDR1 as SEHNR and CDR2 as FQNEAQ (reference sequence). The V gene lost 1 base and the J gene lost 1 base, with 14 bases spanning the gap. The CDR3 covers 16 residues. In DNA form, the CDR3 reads TGTGCCAGCAGCTTAGGAGGGGGCGGGATTTCCTACGAGCAGTACTTC. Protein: CASSLGGGGISYEQYF.

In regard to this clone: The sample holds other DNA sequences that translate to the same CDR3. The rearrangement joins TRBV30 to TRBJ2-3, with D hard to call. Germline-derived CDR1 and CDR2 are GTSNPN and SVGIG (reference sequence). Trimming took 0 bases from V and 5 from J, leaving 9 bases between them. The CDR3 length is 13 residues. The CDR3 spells CAWSVLSGDTQYF. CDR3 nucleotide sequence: TGTGCCTGGAGTGTACTCAGTGGAGATACGCAGTATTTT.

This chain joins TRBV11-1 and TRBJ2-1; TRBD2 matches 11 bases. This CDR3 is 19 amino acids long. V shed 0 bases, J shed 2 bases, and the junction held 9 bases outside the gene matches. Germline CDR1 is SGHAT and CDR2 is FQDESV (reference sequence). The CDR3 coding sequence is TGTGCCAGCAGCTTAGCGCGGGCACTAGCGGGGGTCCCCTACAATGAGCAGTTCTTC. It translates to CASSLARALAGVPYNEQFF.

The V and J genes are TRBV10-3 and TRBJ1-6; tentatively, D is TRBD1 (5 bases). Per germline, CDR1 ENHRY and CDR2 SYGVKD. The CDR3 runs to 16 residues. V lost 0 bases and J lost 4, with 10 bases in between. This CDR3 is CAISESPTVYNSPLHF. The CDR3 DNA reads TGTGCCATCAGTGAGTCCCCGACAGTTTATAATTCACCCCTCCACTTT.

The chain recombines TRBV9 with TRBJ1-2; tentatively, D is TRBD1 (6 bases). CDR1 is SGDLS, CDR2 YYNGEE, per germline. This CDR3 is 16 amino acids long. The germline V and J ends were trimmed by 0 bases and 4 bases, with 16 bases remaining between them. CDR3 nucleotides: TGTGCCAGCAGCGTAGCGTCGGGGGGCGGGAGCTATGGCTACACCTTC. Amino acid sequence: CASSVASGGGSYGYTF.

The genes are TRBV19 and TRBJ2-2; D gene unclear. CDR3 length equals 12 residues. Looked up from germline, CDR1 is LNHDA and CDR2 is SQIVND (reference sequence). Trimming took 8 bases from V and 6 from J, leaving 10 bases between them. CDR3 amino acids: CASWSFSGELFF. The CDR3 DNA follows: TGTGCCAGTTGGAGCTTCTCCGGGGAGCTGTTTTTT.

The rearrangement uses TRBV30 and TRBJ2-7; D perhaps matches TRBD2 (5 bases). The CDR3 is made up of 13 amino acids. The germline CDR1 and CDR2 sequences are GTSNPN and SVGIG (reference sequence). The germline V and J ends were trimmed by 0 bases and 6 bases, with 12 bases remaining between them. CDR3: CAWSVGFEGEQYF. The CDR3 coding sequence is TGTGCCTGGAGTGTAGGGTTTGAGGGCGAGCAGTACTTC.

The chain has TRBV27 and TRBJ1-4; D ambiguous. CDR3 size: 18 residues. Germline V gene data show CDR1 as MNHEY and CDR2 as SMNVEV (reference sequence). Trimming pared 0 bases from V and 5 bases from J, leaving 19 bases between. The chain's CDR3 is CASSLSVSRGLINEKLFF. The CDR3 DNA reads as TGTGCCAGCAGTTTATCCGTCTCGCGGGGATTGATAAATGAAAAACTGTTTTTT.

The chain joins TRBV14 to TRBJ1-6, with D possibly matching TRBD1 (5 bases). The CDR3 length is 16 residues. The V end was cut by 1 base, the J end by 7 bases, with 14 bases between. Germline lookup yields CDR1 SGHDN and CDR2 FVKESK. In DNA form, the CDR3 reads TGTGCCAGCAGCCAAGCCCCCCAGGGAATGAATTCACCCCTCCACTTT. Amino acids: CASSQAPQGMNSPLHF.

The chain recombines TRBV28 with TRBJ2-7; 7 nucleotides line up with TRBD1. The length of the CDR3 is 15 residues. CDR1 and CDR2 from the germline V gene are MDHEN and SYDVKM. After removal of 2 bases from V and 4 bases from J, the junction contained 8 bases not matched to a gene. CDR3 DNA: TGTGCCAGCAGTTTACAAGGGGGCCAGGAGTACGAGCAGTACTTC. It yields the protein CASSLQGGQEYEQYF.

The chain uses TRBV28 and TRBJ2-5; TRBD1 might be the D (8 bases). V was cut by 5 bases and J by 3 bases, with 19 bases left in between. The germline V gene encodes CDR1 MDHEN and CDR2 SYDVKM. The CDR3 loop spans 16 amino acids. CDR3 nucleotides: TGTGCCAGCAGTACCGGCACAGGGGGGGTCGAAGAGACCCAGTACTTC. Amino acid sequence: CASSTGTGGVEETQYF.

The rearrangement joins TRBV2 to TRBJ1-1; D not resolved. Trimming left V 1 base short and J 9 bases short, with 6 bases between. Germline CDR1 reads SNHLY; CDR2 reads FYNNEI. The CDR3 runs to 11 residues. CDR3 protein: CASSEGQKAFF. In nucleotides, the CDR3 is TGTGCCAGCAGTGAAGGGCAAAAAGCTTTCTTT.

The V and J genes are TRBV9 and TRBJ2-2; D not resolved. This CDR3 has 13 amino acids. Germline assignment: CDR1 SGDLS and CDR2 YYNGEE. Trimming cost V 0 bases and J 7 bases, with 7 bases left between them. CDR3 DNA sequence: TGTGCCAGCAGCGTAGCGTTTGGCGGGGAGCTGTTTTTT. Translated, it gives CASSVAFGGELFF.

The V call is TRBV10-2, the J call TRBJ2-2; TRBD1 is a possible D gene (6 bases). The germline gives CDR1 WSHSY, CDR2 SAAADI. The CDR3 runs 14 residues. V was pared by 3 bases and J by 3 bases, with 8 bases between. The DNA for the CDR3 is TGCGCCAGCAGTGACGGACAGTACACCGGGGAGCTGTTTTTT. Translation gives CASSDGQYTGELFF.

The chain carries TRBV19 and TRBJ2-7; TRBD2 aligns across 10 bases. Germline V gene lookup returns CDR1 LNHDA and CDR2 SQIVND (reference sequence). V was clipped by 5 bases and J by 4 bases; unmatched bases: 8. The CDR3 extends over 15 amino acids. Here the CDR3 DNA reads TGTGCCAGTAGTCCCGGACTAGCGGTCATGTACGAGCAGTACTTC. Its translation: CASSPGLAVMYEQYF.

CDR3 DNA sequence: TGTGCCAGCAGTGAGAGAACAAACACTGAAGCTTTCTTT. Residues: CASSERTNTEAFF. The chain recombines TRBV25-1 with TRBJ1-1; D gene ambiguous. The ends were cut back, 3 bases at V and 2 bases at J, with 7 bases in the middle. This CDR3 comprises 13 residues. Germline V gene data show CDR1 as MGHDK and CDR2 as SYGVNS.

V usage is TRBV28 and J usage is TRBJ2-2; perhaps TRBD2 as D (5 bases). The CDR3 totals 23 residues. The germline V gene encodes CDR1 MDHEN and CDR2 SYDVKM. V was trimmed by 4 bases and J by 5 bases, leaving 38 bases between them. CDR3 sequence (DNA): TGTGCCAGCAGTTCGCTCTCGGCCGGGGTGACGAGGAGGACGAACCCGGGAACCGGGGAGCTGTTTTTT. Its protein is CASSSLSAGVTRRTNPGTGELFF.

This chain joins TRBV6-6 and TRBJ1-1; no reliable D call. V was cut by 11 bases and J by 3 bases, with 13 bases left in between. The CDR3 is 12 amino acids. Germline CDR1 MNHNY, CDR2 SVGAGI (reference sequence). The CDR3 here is CASALEDTEAFF. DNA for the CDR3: TGTGCCTCTGCACTGGAGGACACTGAAGCTTTCTTT.